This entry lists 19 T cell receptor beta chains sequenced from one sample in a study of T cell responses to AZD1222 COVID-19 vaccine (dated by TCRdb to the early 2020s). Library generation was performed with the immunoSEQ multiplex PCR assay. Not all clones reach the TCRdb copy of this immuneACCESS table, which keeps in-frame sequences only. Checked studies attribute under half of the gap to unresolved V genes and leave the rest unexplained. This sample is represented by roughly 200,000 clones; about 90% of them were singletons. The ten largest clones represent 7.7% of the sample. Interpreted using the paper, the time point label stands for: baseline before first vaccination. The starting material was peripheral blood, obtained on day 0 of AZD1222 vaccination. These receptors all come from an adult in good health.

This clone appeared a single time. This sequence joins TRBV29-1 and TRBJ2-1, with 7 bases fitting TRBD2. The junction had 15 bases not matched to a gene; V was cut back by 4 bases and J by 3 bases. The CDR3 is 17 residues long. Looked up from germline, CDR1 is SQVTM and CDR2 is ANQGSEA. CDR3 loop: CSVVNPSGTKNYNEQFF. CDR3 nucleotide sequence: TGCAGCGTTGTTAACCCCTCCGGGACTAAAAACTACAATGAGCAGTTCTTC.

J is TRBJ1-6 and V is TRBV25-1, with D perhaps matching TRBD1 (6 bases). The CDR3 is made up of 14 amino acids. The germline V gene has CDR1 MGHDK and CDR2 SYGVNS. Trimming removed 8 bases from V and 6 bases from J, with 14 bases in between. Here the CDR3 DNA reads TGTGCCAGCCAGACCAGGGGACCTAATTCACCCCTCCACTTT. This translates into CASQTRGPNSPLHF.

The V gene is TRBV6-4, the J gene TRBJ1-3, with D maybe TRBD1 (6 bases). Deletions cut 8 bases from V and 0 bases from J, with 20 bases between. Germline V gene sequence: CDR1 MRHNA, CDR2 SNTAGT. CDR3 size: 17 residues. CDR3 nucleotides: TGTGCCAGCTGGACATCCGGGGGCCCCACCTCTGGAAACACCATATATTTT. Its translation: CASWTSGGPTSGNTIYF.

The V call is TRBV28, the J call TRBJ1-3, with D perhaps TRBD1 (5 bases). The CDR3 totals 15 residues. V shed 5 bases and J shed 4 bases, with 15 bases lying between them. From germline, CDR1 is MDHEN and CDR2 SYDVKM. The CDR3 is CASSPLLRDGNTIYF. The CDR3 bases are TGTGCCAGCAGTCCGTTGCTAAGGGACGGAAACACCATATATTTT.

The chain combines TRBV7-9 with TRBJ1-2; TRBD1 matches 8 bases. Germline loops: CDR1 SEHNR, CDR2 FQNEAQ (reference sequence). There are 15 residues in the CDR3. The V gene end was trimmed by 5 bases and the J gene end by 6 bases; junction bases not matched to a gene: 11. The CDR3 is CASSTRTGIEDGYTF. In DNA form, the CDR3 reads TGTGCCAGCAGCACACGGACAGGGATTGAAGATGGCTACACCTTC.

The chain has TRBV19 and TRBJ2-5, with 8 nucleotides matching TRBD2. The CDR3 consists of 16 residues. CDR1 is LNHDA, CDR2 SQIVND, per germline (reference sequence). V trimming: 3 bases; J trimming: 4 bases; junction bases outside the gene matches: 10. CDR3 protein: CASSMLGGGQRETQYF. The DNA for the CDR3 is TGTGCCAGTAGTATGTTGGGCGGGGGGCAGAGAGAGACCCAGTACTTC.

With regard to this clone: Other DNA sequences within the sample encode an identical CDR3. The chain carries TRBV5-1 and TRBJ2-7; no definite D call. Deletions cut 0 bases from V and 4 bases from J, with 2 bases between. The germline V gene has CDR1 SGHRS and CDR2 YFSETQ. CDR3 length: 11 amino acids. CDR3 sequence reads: CASSLGYEQYF. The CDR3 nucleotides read TGCGCCAGCAGCTTGGGATACGAGCAGTACTTC.

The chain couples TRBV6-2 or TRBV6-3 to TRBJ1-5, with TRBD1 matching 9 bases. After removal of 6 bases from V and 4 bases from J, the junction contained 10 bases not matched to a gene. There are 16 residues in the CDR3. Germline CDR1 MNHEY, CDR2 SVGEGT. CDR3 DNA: TGTGCCAGCAGCCACGCCGGGACAGGGTCGAATCAGCCCCAGCATTTT. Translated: CASSHAGTGSNQPQHF.

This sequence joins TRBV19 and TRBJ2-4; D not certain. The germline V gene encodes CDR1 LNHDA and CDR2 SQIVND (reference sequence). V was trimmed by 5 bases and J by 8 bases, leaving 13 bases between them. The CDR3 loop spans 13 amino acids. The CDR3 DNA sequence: TGTGCCAGTAGTTCCCCCCCCGGGTACATTCAGTACTTC. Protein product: CASSSPPGYIQYF.

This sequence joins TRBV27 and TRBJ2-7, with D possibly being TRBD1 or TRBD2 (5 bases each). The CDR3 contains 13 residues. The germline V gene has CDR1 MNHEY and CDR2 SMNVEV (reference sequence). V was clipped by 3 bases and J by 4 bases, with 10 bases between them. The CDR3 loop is CASSLGPLYEQYF. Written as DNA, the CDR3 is TGTGCCAGCAGTTTGGGACCATTATACGAGCAGTACTTC.

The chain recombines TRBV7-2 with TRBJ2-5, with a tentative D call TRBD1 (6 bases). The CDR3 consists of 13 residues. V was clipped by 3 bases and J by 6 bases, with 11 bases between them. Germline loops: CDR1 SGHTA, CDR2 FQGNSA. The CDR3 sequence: CASSLDSTKTQYF. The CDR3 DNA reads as TGTGCCAGCAGCTTGGACAGTACAAAGACCCAGTACTTC.

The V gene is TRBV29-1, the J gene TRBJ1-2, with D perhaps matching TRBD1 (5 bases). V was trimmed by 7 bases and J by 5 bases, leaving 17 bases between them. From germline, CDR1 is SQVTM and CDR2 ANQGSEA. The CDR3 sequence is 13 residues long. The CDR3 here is CSGGRQPEYGYTF. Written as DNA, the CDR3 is TGCAGCGGGGGTAGACAGCCAGAATATGGCTACACCTTC.

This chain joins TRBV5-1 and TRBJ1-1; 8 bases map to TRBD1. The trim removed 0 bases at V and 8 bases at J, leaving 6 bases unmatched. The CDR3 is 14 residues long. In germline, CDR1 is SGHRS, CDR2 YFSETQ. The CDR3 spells CASSLGLGQGEAFF. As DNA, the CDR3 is TGCGCCAGCAGCTTGGGCCTCGGACAGGGAGAAGCTTTCTTT.

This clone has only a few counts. For the CDR3, the DNA is TGTGCCAGCGGCCGGGACAGGGACAATGAGCAGTTCTTC. Protein sequence: CASGRDRDNEQFF. V gene TRBV2 combines with J gene TRBJ2-1, with TRBD1 matching over 9 bases. Germline V gene data show CDR1 as SNHLY and CDR2 as FYNNEI. J gave up 5 bases and V 8 bases, and 4 bases lay outside the gene matches. The CDR3 consists of 13 residues.

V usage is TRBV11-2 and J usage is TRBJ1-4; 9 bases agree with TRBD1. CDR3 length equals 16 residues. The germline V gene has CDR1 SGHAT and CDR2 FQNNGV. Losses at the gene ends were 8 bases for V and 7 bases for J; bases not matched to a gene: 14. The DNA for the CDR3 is TGTGCCAGCGGCAATAGGACAGGGGATGGGGGTGAAAAACTGTTTTTT. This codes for CASGNRTGDGGEKLFF.

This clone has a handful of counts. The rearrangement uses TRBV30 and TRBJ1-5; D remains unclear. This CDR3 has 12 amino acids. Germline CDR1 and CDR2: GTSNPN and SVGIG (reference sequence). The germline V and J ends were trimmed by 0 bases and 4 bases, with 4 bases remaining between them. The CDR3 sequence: CAWSVVNQPQHF. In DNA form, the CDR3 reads TGTGCCTGGAGTGTGGTTAATCAGCCCCAGCATTTT.

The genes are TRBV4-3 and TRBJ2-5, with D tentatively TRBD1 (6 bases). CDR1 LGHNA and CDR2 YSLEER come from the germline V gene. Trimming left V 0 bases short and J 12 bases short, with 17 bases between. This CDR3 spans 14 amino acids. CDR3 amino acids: CASSQEIRGTEKYF. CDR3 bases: TGCGCCAGCAGCCAAGAGATCAGGGGAACCGAAAAGTACTTC.

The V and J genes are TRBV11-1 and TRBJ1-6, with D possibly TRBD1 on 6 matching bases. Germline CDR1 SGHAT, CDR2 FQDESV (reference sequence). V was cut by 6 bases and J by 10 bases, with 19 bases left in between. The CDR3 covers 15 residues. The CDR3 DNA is TGTGCCAGCAGGCGTACAGGGAATCCGAACTCACCCCTCCACTTT. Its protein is CASRRTGNPNSPLHF.

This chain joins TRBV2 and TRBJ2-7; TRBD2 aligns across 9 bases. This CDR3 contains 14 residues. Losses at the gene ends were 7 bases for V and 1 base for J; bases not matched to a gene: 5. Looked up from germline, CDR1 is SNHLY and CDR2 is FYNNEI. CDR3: CASTGGRGSYEQYF. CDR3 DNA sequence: TGTGCCAGCACGGGCGGGAGGGGGTCCTACGAGCAGTACTTC.